This entry lists 15 T cell receptor beta chains sequenced from one sample in a study of low-dose radiotherapy and immunotherapy resistance in tumors. Alpha and beta chains were covered, as first-strand cDNA relied on TRAV- and TRBV-specific primers. With a constant-region primer and a V-primer adapter, TCRs were subjected to 20 to 25 PCR cycles of amplification. TCRdb reprocessed the reads via MiXCR and lists one record per CDR3 protein. This table holds almost 40,000 distinct CDR3 sequences, 25% to 40% found once. The time point denotes: before trial treatment. This material consisted of PBMCs, taken before treatment. These receptors were obtained from a male donor with gallbladder cancer.

The chain employs TRBV5-1 and TRBJ1-4; D gene unclear. The germline gives CDR1 SGHRS, CDR2 YFSETQ. Trimming pared 0 bases from V and 5 bases from J, leaving 2 bases between. The CDR3 covers 12 residues. Written as DNA, the CDR3 is TGCGCCAGCAGCTTGGGGAATGAAAAACTGTTTTTT. This translates into CASSLGNEKLFF.

The table lists this clonotype with many counts. The CDR3 region has the DNA TGTGCCAGCAGTTACGGGTCCGCTCATCAGCCCCAGCATTTT. Translated, it gives CASSYGSAHQPQHF. The chain has TRBV6-2 or TRBV6-3 and TRBJ1-5; D is uncertain. The ends were cut back, 2 bases at V and 5 bases at J, with 10 bases in the middle. Looked up from germline, CDR1 is MNHEY and CDR2 is SVGEGT. This CDR3 spans 14 amino acids.

As regards this clonotype: One junction end does not reproduce the germline sequence, and a read error may be involved. The chain joins TRBV5-1 to TRBJ1-4; D is possibly TRBD1 (6 bases). CDR3 length: 16 residues. Per germline, CDR1 SGHRS and CDR2 YFSETQ. The CDR3 DNA is TGTGCCAGCAGCTTACCAATTTGGGGGGCAGAAGAAAAACTGTTTTTT. Amino acids: CASSLPIWGAEEKLFF.

Concerning this clonotype itself: A read error is possible here, since a much larger clone lies one base away. This chain links TRBV12-3 or TRBV12-4 with TRBJ1-6, with unresolved D. The CDR3 contains 15 residues. Between the trimmed V and J ends, which lost 1 base and 7 bases, there was a span of 11 bases. The chain's CDR3 is CASSLGEWANSPLHF. CDR3 DNA sequence: TGTGCCAGCAGTTTAGGGGAGTGGGCCAATTCACCCCTCCACTTT.

The genes are TRBV28 and TRBJ2-7; TRBD2 is a possible D gene (6 bases). The germline V and J ends were trimmed by 7 bases and 4 bases, with 17 bases remaining between them. Germline V gene sequence: CDR1 MDHEN, CDR2 SYDVKM. The CDR3 has 14 amino acids. CDR3 sequence reads: CASMGSGLVYEQYF. Written as DNA, the CDR3 is TGTGCCAGCATGGGGAGCGGGTTAGTATACGAGCAGTACTTC.

This clonotype appeared many times. The chain has TRBV5-1 and TRBJ2-1; tentatively, D is TRBD2 (6 bases). CDR3 size: 12 residues. V lost 1 base, J lost 8 bases, and 7 bases lay in between. Germline V CDR1 and CDR2: SGHRS, YFSETQ. CDR3 sequence reads: CASSLTGDEQFF. In nucleotides, the CDR3 is TGCGCCAGCAGCTTGACGGGGGATGAGCAGTTCTTC.

This clonotype was seen a single time. The rearrangement uses TRBV6-1 and TRBJ1-1; D uncertain. The V gene lost 5 bases and the J gene lost 5 bases, with 12 bases spanning the gap. The CDR3 runs 13 residues. The germline CDR1 and CDR2 sequences are MNHNS and SASEGT. CDR3 in DNA: TGTGCCAGCAGTCTAAGTGTATGGACTGAAGCTTTCTTT. It translates to CASSLSVWTEAFF.

In its sample, this clonotype was seen many times. The chain couples TRBV27 to TRBJ1-3; 7 nucleotides agree with TRBD1. The CDR3 is made up of 16 amino acids. Per the germline V gene, CDR1 is MNHEY and CDR2 is SMNVEV (reference sequence). V lost 4 bases to trimming and J lost 0 bases; unmatched junction nucleotides: 6. Here the CDR3 DNA reads TGTGCCAGCAGTTCTGGGACAGTGGGCTCTGGAAACACCATATATTTT. This translates into CASSSGTVGSGNTIYF.

This clonotype was detected ten times or more. The V and J genes are TRBV6-5 and TRBJ2-3; the match to TRBD2 covers 7 bases. The CDR3 is 16 amino acids. Germline values: CDR1 MNHEY, CDR2 SVGAGI. The junction had 15 bases not matched to a gene; V was cut back by 5 bases and J by 7 bases. The CDR3 is CASSPATSRFINTQYF. The CDR3 coding sequence is TGTGCCAGCAGTCCTGCGACTAGCAGATTTATCAATACGCAGTATTTT.

This clonotype was seen a few times. The CDR3: CASSPTVSGVYNEQFF. The CDR3 DNA reads TGTGCCAGCAGCCCGACGGTCAGCGGAGTTTACAATGAGCAGTTCTTC. The chain links TRBV7-6 to TRBJ2-1; D is possibly TRBD2 (5 bases). V was pared by 5 bases and J by 4 bases, with 18 bases between. In germline, CDR1 is SGHVS, CDR2 FNYEAQ. There are 16 residues in the CDR3.

This clonotype was observed many times. The chain is built from TRBV10-3 and TRBJ2-7; 9 bases fit TRBD1. Germline values: CDR1 ENHRY, CDR2 SYGVKD. The CDR3 is 13 amino acids. The ends lost 10 bases at V and 4 bases at J; junction bases unmatched: 8. The DNA of the CDR3 is TGTGCCACCAAGGGGGACAGGGTGTACGAGCAGTACTTC. Translating gives CATKGDRVYEQYF.

This sequence joins TRBV11-2 and TRBJ2-2; TRBD2 matches at 9 bases. Unmatched junction bases numbered 4, after V lost 5 bases and J lost 3 bases. The CDR3 runs to 15 residues. From germline, CDR1 is SGHAT and CDR2 FQNNGV. The CDR3 sequence is CASSIRLADTGELFF. The DNA for the CDR3 is TGTGCCAGCAGCATTAGACTAGCGGACACCGGGGAGCTGTTTTTT. Variable domain in full (rest from reference TRBV11-2 and TRBJ2-2): EAGVAQSPRYKIIEKRQSVAFWCNPISGHATLYWYQQILGQGPKLLIQFQNNGVVDDSQLPKDRFSAERLKGVDSTLKIQPAKLEDSAVYLCASSIRLADTGELFFGEGSRLTVL.

This clonotype appeared many times. The rearrangement uses TRBV11-3 and TRBJ2-3, with 15 nucleotides matching TRBD2. The CDR3 contains 18 residues. CDR1 SGHNT and CDR2 YENEEA come from the germline V gene. V lost 5 bases to trimming and J lost 1 base; unmatched junction nucleotides: 7. CDR3 loop: CASSGTSGGSIGTDTQYF. CDR3 DNA sequence: TGTGCCAGCAGCGGGACTAGCGGGGGGTCGATTGGCACAGATACGCAGTATTTT. Drawing the rest from reference TRBV11-3 and TRBJ2-3, the complete variable domain is EAGVVQSPRYKIIEKKQPVAFWCNPISGHNTLYWYLQNLGQGPELLIRYENEEAVDDSQLPKDRFSAERLKGVDSTLKIQPAELGDSAVYLCASSGTSGGSIGTDTQYFGPGTRLTVL.

The chain employs TRBV20-1 and TRBJ2-7, with 8 nucleotides matching TRBD1. J lost 0 bases, V lost 1 base, and 8 bases had no gene match. Germline V gene lookup returns CDR1 DFQATT and CDR2 SNEGSKA (reference sequence). The CDR3 length is 16 residues. CDR3 DNA: TGCAGTGCTAGAGTCCTGGACAGGGCCAACTCCTACGAGCAGTACTTC. The encoded protein is CSARVLDRANSYEQYF.

V usage is TRBV9 and J usage is TRBJ2-3; 9 bases fit TRBD1. CDR1 and CDR2 from the germline V gene are SGDLS and YYNGEE. J gave up 4 bases and V 4 bases, and 7 bases lay outside the gene matches. The CDR3 has 15 residues. The CDR3 DNA sequence: TGTGCCAGCAGCCGACTGACAGGGGGTCCAGATACGCAGTATTTT. The encoded protein is CASSRLTGGPDTQYF. The variable domain in full, completed from reference TRBV9 and TRBJ2-3, reads DSGVTQTPKHLITATGQRVTLRCSPRSGDLSVYWYQQSLDQGLQFLIQYYNGEERAKGNILERFSAQQFPDLHSELNLSSLELGDSALYFCASSRLTGGPDTQYFGPGTRLTVL.